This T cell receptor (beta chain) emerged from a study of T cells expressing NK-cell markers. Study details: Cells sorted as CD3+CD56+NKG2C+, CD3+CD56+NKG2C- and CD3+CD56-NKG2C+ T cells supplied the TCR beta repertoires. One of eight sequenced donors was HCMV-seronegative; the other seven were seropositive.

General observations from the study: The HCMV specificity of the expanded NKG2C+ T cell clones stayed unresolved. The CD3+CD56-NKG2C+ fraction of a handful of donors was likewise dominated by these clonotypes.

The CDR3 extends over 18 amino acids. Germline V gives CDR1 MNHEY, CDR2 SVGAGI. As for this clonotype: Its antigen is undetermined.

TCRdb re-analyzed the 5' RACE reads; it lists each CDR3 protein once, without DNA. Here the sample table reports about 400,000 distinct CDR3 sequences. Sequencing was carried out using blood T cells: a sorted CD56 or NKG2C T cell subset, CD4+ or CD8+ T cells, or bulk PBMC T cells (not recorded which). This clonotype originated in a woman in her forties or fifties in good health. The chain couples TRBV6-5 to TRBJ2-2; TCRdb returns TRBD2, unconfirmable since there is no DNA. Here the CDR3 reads CASSQALAGGPSDGELFF.